This TCR beta chain was recorded in a study of shared clonotypes between healthy human individuals. Naive CD8 isolation took CD45RO-negative cells positively selected for CCR7 and excluded terminally differentiated effector memory CD45RA+ cells. The study ran the assay at deep level. Produced via immunoSEQ multiplex PCR; TCRdb's table is partial and in-frame only. This table has around 550,000 clones, about 95% appearing once. V lost 3 bases, J lost 5 bases, and 11 bases lay in between. Germline lookup yields CDR1 MDHEN and CDR2 SYDVKM. The CDR3 extends over 13 amino acids. J is TRBJ2-7 and V is TRBV28; D gene uncertain. Sequencing was performed on naive CD8+ T cells sorted from blood. The clonotype was recovered from a woman aged 25-40 years in good health. The CDR3 region is CASSFRFGDEQYF. CDR3 in DNA: TGTGCCAGCAGTTTTCGGTTCGGAGACGAGCAGTACTTC.